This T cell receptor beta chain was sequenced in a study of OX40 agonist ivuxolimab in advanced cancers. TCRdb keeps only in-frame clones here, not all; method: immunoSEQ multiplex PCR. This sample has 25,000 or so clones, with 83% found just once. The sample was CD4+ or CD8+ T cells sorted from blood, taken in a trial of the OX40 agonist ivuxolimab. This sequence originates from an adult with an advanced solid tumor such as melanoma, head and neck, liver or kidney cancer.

The CDR3 region has the DNA TGTGCCAGTAGTATAGTTTGGGGCGGGGGGGCCTTAGATACGCAGTATTTT. Its protein is CASSIVWGGGALDTQYF. The V gene is TRBV19, the J gene TRBJ2-3; the match to TRBD2 covers 9 bases. J was trimmed by 5 bases and V by 1 base; bases with no gene match: 10. Germline V CDR1 and CDR2: LNHDA, SQIVND (reference sequence). The CDR3 has 17 residues.